This TCR beta chain appears in the sequencing data of a study of CD8 T cells in Susac syndrome. Random hexamers primed reverse transcription of roughly 0.45 to 1 ug RNA. The immunoSEQ assay covered 54 Vbeta and 13 Jbeta segments for CDR3. In TCRdb, the immunoSEQ multiplex PCR reads were re-called with MiXCR into one record per CDR3 protein. The data show around 130,000 distinct CDR3 sequences, more than 90% seen once. CDR3 length: 15 residues. V was clipped by 10 bases and J by 0 bases; unmatched bases: 12. In germline, CDR1 is MDHEN, CDR2 SYDVKM. Sequencing of TCR beta drew on CD8+ and CD4+ T cells from blood. As controls, healthy donors matched for age and sex were used. TEMRA cells were FACS-enriched and CD8+ and CD4+ T cells negatively isolated.

Sample: CD4+ T cells from PBMCs. The TCR sequence derives from a human donor in good health. The rearrangement uses TRBV28 and TRBJ2-7; the match to TRBD2 covers 7 bases. The CDR3 nucleotides are TGTGCCACCCACCTCAGCGGGATCTTCTCCTACGAGCAGTACTTC. Its translation is CATHLSGIFSYEQYF.